These T cell receptor beta chains were read from a single sample in a study of shared clonotypes between healthy human individuals. TCRdb's copy holds only in-frame clones and misses some; the assay was immunoSEQ multiplex PCR. Among about 2.1 million clones listed, 93% were seen once. Sequenced input: naive CD8+ T cells from PBMCs. The receptor source for this set is a young man in good health. Some clones in this sample may be carry-over from other donors' samples. CDR3s include the opening cysteine and the closing phenylalanine or tryptophan. A D gene is named only where the DNA matches it firmly. Size values are once, few and many counts, or a class for expanded clones, and some rows have none.

D gene,J gene,V gene,clone size,CDR3 protein,CDR3 DNA
NA,TRBJ2-7,TRBV27,NA,CASSPRGRTYEQYF,TGTGCCAGCAGCCCCCGGGGGCGCACTTACGAGCAGTACTTC
NA,TRBJ1-5,TRBV15,NA,CATSRDSGAINQPQHF,TGTGCCACCAGCAGAGATTCCGGGGCCATCAATCAGCCCCAGCATTTT
NA,TRBJ2-1,TRBV11-3,once,CASSHRDNYNEQFF,TGTGCCAGCAGCCACCGGGACAATTACAATGAGCAGTTCTTC
NA,TRBJ1-5,TRBV25-1,NA,CASSDAPCRVSNQPQHF,TGTGCCAGCAGTGATGCCCCGTGCAGGGTGAGCAATCAGCCCCAGCATTTT
NA,TRBJ2-5,TRBV5-1,NA,CASSLGLLVGEETQYF,TGCGCCAGCAGCTTGGGTCTACTAGTAGGAGAGGAGACCCAGTACTTC
TRBD1,TRBJ2-7,TRBV7-9,NA,CASSLPKEGQGPYYEQYF,TGTGCCAGCAGCTTACCGAAAGAGGGACAGGGACCTTACTACGAGCAGTACTTC
TRBD1,TRBJ2-3,TRBV28,NA,CASSPDRQGITDTQYF,TGTGCCAGCAGTCCTGACCGACAGGGGATCACAGATACGCAGTATTTT
TRBD1,TRBJ2-3,TRBV6-6,NA,CASSYEGQGIDTQYF,TGTGCCAGCAGTTACGAGGGACAGGGAATAGATACGCAGTATTTT
TRBD2,TRBJ2-3,TRBV9,NA,CASSVVAGGYAGTDTQYF,TGTGCCAGCAGCGTAGTCGCGGGAGGGTACGCTGGCACAGATACGCAGTATTTT
TRBD2,TRBJ2-7,TRBV7-2,NA,CASAFRAREGLSYEQYF,TGTGCCAGCGCATTCCGGGCCCGGGAGGGCCTTTCCTACGAGCAGTACTTC
TRBD1,TRBJ2-7,TRBV5-8,once,CASSFPGTEFSYEQYF,TGTGCCAGCAGCTTTCCCGGGACAGAATTCTCCTACGAGCAGTACTTC
NA,TRBJ2-7,TRBV13,NA,CASSPLGDTSYEQYF,TGTGCCAGCAGCCCCTTGGGGGACACGTCCTACGAGCAGTACTTC
NA,TRBJ2-7,TRBV4-2,NA,CASRSPTSYEQYF,TGTGCCAGCAGGTCTCCTACCTCCTACGAGCAGTACTTC
NA,TRBJ1-3,TRBV27,NA,CASRTLGGPGNTIYF,TGTGCCAGCAGAACCTTAGGGGGACCTGGAAACACCATATATTTT
NA,TRBJ1-1,TRBV7-9,NA,CASSPHRVVNTEAFF,TGTGCCAGCAGCCCCCACAGGGTCGTAAACACTGAAGCTTTCTTT
NA,TRBJ2-1,TRBV4-1,NA,CASSWTRGNEQFF,TGCGCCAGCAGCTGGACTCGGGGCAATGAGCAGTTCTTC
TRBD2,TRBJ2-2,TRBV9,NA,CASSVVGRPANTGELFF,TGTGCCAGCAGCGTAGTCGGGAGGCCGGCGAACACCGGGGAGCTGTTTTTT
NA,TRBJ2-7,TRBV7-3,NA,CASRDGTSYEQYF,TGTGCCAGCAGGGACGGGACCTCGTACGAGCAGTACTTC
NA,TRBJ2-2,TRBV7-6,NA,CASSLSLNSGELFF,TGTGCCAGCAGCTTAAGCTTGAACTCCGGGGAGCTGTTTTTT
NA,TRBJ2-3,TRBV11-2,NA,CASSPVPGTRPDTQYF,TGTGCCAGCAGCCCAGTCCCCGGGACTCGTCCCGATACGCAGTATTTT
NA,TRBJ1-1,TRBV19,NA,CASTPGYTEAFF,TGTGCCAGTACCCCGGGGTACACTGAAGCTTTCTTT
TRBD1,TRBJ2-2,TRBV7-9,NA,CASSYRQGGELFF,TGTGCCAGCAGCTACCGACAGGGCGGGGAGCTGTTTTTT
TRBD2,TRBJ2-5,TRBV25-1,NA,CASSNTLAGGPETQYF,TGTGCCAGCAGTAACACTCTGGCGGGAGGGCCCGAGACCCAGTACTTC
NA,TRBJ1-1,TRBV9,NA,CASSTWGTEAFF,TGTGCCAGCAGCACCTGGGGCACTGAAGCTTTCTTT
NA,TRBJ2-3,TRBV4-1,few,CASSQATGTRTPDTQYF,TGCGCCAGCAGCCAAGCTACCGGGACCCGAACACCAGATACGCAGTATTTT
NA,TRBJ2-2,TRBV25-1,NA,CASSEGDTGELFF,TGTGCCAGCAGTGAAGGGGACACCGGGGAGCTGTTTTTT
NA,TRBJ2-7,TRBV6-1,once,CASNTDRLVQQYF,TGTGCCAGCAACACTGACAGACTGGTTCAGCAGTACTTC
NA,TRBJ2-7,TRBV27,NA,CASSHGTTYEQYF,TGTGCCAGCAGTCACGGAACGACCTACGAGCAGTACTTC
TRBD2,TRBJ2-2,TRBV4-1,once,CASSLNSGRANTGELFF,TGCGCCAGCAGCCTTAATAGCGGGAGGGCGAACACCGGGGAGCTGTTTTTT
NA,TRBJ2-1,TRBV9,NA,CASSGRINEQFF,TGTGCCAGCAGCGGGAGAATTAATGAGCAGTTCTTC
NA,TRBJ2-5,TRBV4-1,NA,CASSQDMSFGETQYF,TGCGCCAGCAGCCAAGATATGAGTTTCGGTGAGACCCAGTACTTC
TRBD2,TRBJ2-2,TRBV7-6,once,CASSFGREGPAIDTGELFF,TGTGCCAGCAGCTTTGGGCGGGAGGGCCCCGCGATCGACACCGGGGAGCTGTTTTTT
NA,TRBJ2-7,TRBV4-1,NA,CASSHSIAEASYEQYF,TGCGCCAGCAGCCATTCTATAGCGGAGGCGTCCTACGAGCAGTACTTC
NA,TRBJ2-7,TRBV28,NA,CASRTIDISYEQYF,TGTGCCAGCCGCACCATAGACATTTCCTACGAGCAGTACTTC
NA,TRBJ2-1,TRBV4-1,NA,CASSLEQGNNEQFF,TGCGCCAGCAGCCTCGAACAAGGGAACAATGAGCAGTTCTTC
TRBD2,TRBJ2-1,TRBV29-1,NA,CSPQGGAAGGPYNEQFF,TGCAGCCCTCAGGGAGGGGCAGCGGGAGGGCCTTACAATGAGCAGTTCTTC
NA,TRBJ1-1,TRBV21-1,NA,CAPDRRAFF,TGTGCCCCAGACAGGAGGGCTTTCTTT
NA,TRBJ1-5,TRBV18,NA,CASSPGRGGNQPQHF,TGTGCCAGCTCACCAGGCCGGGGCGGCAATCAGCCCCAGCATTTT
TRBD1,TRBJ2-5,TRBV5-6,NA,CASSTDRGETQYF,TGTGCCAGCAGCACAGACAGGGGTGAGACCCAGTACTTC
NA,TRBJ1-1,TRBV6-5,NA,CASSYYGRNTEAFF,TGTGCCAGCAGTTACTACGGGCGAAACACTGAAGCTTTCTTT
NA,TRBJ1-1,TRBV11-2,NA,CASSPRGWVGTEAFF,TGTGCCAGCAGCCCGCGAGGTTGGGTAGGAACTGAAGCTTTCTTT
TRBD1,TRBJ2-7,TRBV5-1,NA,CASSFNPGQVYAYEQYF,TGCGCCAGCAGCTTCAATCCGGGACAGGTCTACGCCTACGAGCAGTACTTC
NA,TRBJ1-5,TRBV15,NA,CATSSRRSSNQPQHF,TGTGCCACCAGCTCCCGACGGTCTAGCAATCAGCCCCAGCATTTT
NA,TRBJ1-2,TRBV29-1,NA,CSVPPGLF,TGCAGCGTGCCTCCGGGGCTCTTC
TRBD1,TRBJ2-3,TRBV5-1,NA,CASSTAGTGGTDTQYF,TGCGCCAGCAGCACCGCGGGGACAGGGGGCACAGATACGCAGTATTTT
TRBD1,TRBJ2-7,TRBV5-4,NA,CASSYRTGGSYEQYF,TGTGCCAGCAGCTACCGGACAGGGGGCTCCTACGAGCAGTACTTC
TRBD2,TRBJ2-7,TRBV28,NA,CASSHVRTSGYEQYF,TGTGCCAGCAGTCACGTTCGGACTAGCGGCTACGAGCAGTACTTC
NA,TRBJ1-1,TRBV5-1,once,CASSLLMNTEAFF,TGCGCCAGCAGCTTGCTGATGAACACTGAAGCTTTCTTT
NA,TRBJ1-1,TRBV5-4,NA,CASSVSLITEAFF,TGTGCCAGCAGCGTGAGTCTAATCACTGAAGCTTTCTTT